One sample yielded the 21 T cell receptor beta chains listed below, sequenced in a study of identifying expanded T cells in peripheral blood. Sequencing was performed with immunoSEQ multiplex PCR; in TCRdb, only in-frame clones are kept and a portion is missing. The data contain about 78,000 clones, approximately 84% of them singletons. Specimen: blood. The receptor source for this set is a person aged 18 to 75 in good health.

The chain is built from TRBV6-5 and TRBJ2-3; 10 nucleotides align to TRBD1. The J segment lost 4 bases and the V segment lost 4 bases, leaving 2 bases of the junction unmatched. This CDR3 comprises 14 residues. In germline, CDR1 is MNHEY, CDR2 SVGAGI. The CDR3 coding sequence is TGTGCCAGCAGTTTCGGACAGGGGGCAGATACGCAGTATTTT. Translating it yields CASSFGQGADTQYF.

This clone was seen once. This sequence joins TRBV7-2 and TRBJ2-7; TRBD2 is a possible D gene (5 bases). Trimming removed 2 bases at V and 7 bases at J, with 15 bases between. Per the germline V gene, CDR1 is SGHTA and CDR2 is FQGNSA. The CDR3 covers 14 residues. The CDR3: CASSLRPSSGEQYF. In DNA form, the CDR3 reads TGTGCCAGCAGCTTACGGCCTAGCTCGGGGGAGCAGTACTTC.

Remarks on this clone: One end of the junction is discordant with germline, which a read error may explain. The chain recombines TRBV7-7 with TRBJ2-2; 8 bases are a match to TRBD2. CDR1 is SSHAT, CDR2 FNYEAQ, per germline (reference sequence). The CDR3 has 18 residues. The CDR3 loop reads CASSQSRGGHSNTGELFF. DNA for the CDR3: TGTGCTAGCAGCCAATCCCGGGGGGGCCATTCGAACACCGGGGAGCTGTTTTTT.

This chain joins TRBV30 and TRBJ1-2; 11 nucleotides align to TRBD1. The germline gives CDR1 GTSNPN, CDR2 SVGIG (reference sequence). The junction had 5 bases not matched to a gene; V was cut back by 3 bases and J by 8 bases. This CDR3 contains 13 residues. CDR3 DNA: TGTGCCTGGAGCGGACAGGGGGCAGGGGGCTACACCTTC. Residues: CAWSGQGAGGYTF.

Here the CDR3 reads CASSLMGIKDEQYF. The CDR3 nucleotides read TGTGCCAGCAGCTTAATGGGGATAAAGGACGAGCAGTACTTC. The chain employs TRBV11-2 and TRBJ2-7; D is unresolved. Trimming took off 2 bases at V and 5 bases at J, with 13 bases between the two ends. Germline V gene sequence: CDR1 SGHAT, CDR2 FQNNGV. CDR3 size: 14 residues.

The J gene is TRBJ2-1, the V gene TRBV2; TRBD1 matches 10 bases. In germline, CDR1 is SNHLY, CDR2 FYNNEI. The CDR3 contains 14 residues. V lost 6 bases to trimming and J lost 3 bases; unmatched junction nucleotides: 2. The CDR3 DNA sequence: TGTGCCAGCAGGAGGACAGGGGGCTACAATGAGCAGTTCTTC. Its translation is CASRRTGGYNEQFF. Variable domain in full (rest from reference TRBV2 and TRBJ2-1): EPEVTQTPSHQVTQMGQEVILRCVPISNHLYFYWYRQILGQKVEFLVSFYNNEISEKSEIFDDQFSVERPDGSNFTLKIRSTKLEDSAMYFCASRRTGGYNEQFFGPGTRLTVL.

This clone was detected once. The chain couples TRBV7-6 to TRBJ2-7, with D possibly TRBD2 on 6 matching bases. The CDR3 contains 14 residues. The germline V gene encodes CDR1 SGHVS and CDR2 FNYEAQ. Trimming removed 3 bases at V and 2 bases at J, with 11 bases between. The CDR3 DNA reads TGTGCCAGCAGCTTCTCAGCGGGTGCCTACGAGCAGTACTTC. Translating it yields CASSFSAGAYEQYF.

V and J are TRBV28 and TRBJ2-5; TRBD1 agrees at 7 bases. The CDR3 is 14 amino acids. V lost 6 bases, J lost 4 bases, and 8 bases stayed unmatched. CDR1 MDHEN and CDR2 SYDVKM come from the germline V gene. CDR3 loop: CASSTPTGTETQYF. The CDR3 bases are TGTGCCAGCAGCACTCCGACAGGGACAGAGACCCAGTACTTC.

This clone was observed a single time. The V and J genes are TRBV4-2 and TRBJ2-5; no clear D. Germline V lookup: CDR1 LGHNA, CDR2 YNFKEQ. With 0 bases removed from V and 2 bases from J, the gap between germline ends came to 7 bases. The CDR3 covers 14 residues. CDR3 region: CASSQDFSQETQYF. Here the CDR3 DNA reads TGTGCCAGCAGCCAAGATTTCAGTCAAGAGACCCAGTACTTC.

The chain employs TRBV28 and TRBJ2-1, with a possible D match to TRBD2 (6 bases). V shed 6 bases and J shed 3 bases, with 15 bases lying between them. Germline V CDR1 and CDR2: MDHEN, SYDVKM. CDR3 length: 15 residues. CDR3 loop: CASSRRDSDYNEQFF. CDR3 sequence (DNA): TGTGCCAGCAGCCGCCGGGACTCCGACTACAATGAGCAGTTCTTC.

The CDR3 region has the DNA TGCAGCGTCGGGACAGGGGGCTACACTGAAGCTTTCTTT. It encodes CSVGTGGYTEAFF. The rearrangement joins TRBV29-1 to TRBJ1-1; 12 bases map to TRBD1. The CDR3 is made up of 13 amino acids. The V and J ends lost 6 bases and 3 bases, in that order; junction bases with no gene match: 2. Germline-derived CDR1 and CDR2 are SQVTM and ANQGSEA.

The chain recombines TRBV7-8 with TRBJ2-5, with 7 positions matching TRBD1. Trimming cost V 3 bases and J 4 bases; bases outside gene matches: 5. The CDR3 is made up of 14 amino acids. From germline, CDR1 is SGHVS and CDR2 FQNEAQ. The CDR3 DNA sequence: TGTGCCAGCAGCTTGCCGACAGGGTCAGAGACCCAGTACTTC. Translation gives CASSLPTGSETQYF.

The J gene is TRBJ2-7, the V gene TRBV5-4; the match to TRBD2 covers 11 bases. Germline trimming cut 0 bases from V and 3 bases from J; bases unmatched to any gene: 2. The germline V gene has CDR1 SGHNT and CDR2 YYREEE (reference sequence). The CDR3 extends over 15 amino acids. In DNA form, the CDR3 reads TGTGCCAGCAGCTTGGCGACTAGCGGGGTCTACGAGCAGTACTTC. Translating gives CASSLATSGVYEQYF.

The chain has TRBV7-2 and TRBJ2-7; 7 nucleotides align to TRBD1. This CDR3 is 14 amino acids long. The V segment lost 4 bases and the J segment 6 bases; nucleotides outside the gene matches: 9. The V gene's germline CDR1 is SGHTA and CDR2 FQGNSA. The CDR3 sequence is CASSSLTGVGEQYF. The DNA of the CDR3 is TGTGCCAGCAGCTCATTAACAGGGGTGGGCGAGCAGTACTTC.

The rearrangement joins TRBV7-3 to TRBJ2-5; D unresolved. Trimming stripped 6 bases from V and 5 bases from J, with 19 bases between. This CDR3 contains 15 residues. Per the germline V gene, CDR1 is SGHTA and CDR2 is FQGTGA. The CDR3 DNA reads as TGTGCCAGCAGTCGTGTTCACGCATTGAGTGAGACCCAGTACTTC. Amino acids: CASSRVHALSETQYF.

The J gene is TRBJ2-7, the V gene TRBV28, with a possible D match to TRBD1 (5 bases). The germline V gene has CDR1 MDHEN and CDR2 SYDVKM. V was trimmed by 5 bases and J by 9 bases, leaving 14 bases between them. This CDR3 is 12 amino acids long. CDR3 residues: CASSLGVIGQYF. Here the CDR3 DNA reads TGTGCCAGCAGTCTAGGGGTTATCGGGCAGTACTTC.

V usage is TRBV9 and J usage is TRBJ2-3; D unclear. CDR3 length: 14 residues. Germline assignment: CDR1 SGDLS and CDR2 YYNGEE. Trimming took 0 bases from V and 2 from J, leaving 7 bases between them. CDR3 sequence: CASSVGAPTDTQYF. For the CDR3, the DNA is TGTGCCAGCAGCGTAGGTGCTCCCACAGATACGCAGTATTTT.

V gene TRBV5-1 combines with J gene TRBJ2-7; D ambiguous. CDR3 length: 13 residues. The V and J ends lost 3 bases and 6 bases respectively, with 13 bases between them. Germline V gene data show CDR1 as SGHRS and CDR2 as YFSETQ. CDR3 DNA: TGCGCCAGCAGCTCCTCCCTGGGTGGCGAGCAGTACTTC. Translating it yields CASSSSLGGEQYF.

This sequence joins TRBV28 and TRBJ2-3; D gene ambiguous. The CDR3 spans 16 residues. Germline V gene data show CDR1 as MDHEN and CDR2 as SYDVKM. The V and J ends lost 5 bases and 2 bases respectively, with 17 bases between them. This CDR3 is CASSPPAGSFTDTQYF. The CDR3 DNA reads TGTGCCAGCAGTCCCCCCGCCGGGTCATTCACAGATACGCAGTATTTT. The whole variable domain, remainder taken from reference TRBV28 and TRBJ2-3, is DVKVTQSSRYLVKRTGEKVFLECVQDMDHENMFWYRQDPGLGLRLIYFSYDVKMKEKGDIPEGYSVSREKKERFSLILESASTNQTSMYLCASSPPAGSFTDTQYFGPGTRLTVL.

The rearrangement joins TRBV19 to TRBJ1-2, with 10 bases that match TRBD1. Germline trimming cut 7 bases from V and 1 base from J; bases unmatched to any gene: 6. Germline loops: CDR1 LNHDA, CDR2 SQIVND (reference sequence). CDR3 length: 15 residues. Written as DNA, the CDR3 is TGTGCCAGTACCGTGACAGGGGGCGGTAACTATGGCTACACCTTC. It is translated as CASTVTGGGNYGYTF.

CDR3: CASRTSQINEQFF. The CDR3 coding sequence is TGTGCCAGCCGGACTAGCCAGATCAATGAGCAGTTCTTC. This chain connects TRBV19 to TRBJ2-1, with TRBD2 matching over 8 bases. This CDR3 region has 13 residues. Germline loops: CDR1 LNHDA, CDR2 SQIVND (reference sequence). V shed 9 bases and J 6 bases; nucleotides not matched to a gene: 7.